Included here is one T cell receptor beta chain sequence, with context. The antigen is undetermined. This sample was taken from a study of spatial heterogeneity in lung cancer. Overall study: Matched bulk RNA-seq yielded a T cell transcriptional module score. Counts of TCR transcripts in tumor regions correlated strongly with that score.

TCRdb called the 5' RACE reads again in MiXCR, with one record for every CDR3 protein. The sample records some 6,900 distinct CDR3 sequences, about 14% being singletons. Documented time point: sample taken at primary tumor resection. Study-level points and caveats: Approximate estimated coverage of tumor T cells amounted to about 7.7% for alpha and 11% to 15% for beta chains. Intratumoral expanded alpha and beta TCR counts were found to track tumor mutation counts.

This clonotype originated in a male donor with early-stage non-small cell lung cancer. The sequenced sample was lung tumor tissue, obtained at surgery.

CDR3 loop: CASSLTLAGGPGELFF. The CDR3 nucleotides read TGTGCCAGCAGTTTAACACTAGCGGGAGGGCCCGGGGAGCTGTTTTTT. This chain uses TRBV27 with TRBJ2-2, with 13 bases that match TRBD2. This CDR3 has 16 residues. The trim removed 2 bases at V and 6 bases at J, leaving 3 bases unmatched. CDR1 is MNHEY and CDR2 is SMNVEV in the germline V gene (reference sequence).